Many counts were recorded for the clone carrying this TCR beta chain. Its antigen is unknown. The CDR3 regions of TCR beta were amplified from RNA transcripts. In the first-round RT-PCR of the TCR CDR3, the HTBI primer set was used. TCRdb re-derived calls from the multiplex PCR reads in MiXCR, one entry per CDR3 protein. The table includes 380,000 or so distinct CDR3 sequences, about 18% detected once. V was shortened by 3 bases and J by 5 bases, with 20 bases between the two germline ends. The germline gives CDR1 MGHDK, CDR2 SYGVNS. There are 17 residues in the CDR3. This specimen belongs to a study of T cells in Graves' hyperthyroidism and ophthalmopathy. Study-wide points: In the blood, most expanded thyroid clonotypes above 0.001 appeared as well. Prediction of ophthalmopathy progression came a median around 6.1 months pre-onset.

Graves' hyperthyroidism qualified as stable when ophthalmopathy did not progress within 18 months. Any patient presenting with uncontrolled infection, other autoimmune disease, pregnancy or lactation was left out. Sequencing used blood. The J gene is TRBJ1-3, the V gene TRBV25-1; D is perhaps TRBD1 (6 bases). The receptor comes from a woman aged 18-29 years with Graves' hyperthyroidism. The CDR3 protein is CASSDDPGGGSRNTIYF. The DNA of the CDR3 is TGTGCCAGCAGTGATGATCCCGGGGGCGGGAGTAGAAACACCATATATTTT.